The present TCR beta chain was sequenced within a study of OX40 agonist ivuxolimab in advanced cancers. Blood specimens came from baseline, cycle 4 day 1, and cycle 7 day 1. The length of the CDR3 is 15 residues. Trimming stripped 2 bases from V and 3 bases from J, with 13 bases between. Germline CDR1 MGHRA, CDR2 YSYEKL. The data were produced by immunoSEQ multiplex PCR, yet TCRdb's version contains in-frame clones alone and is incomplete. The sample includes 65,000 to 85,000 clones, about 90% of them seen just once. This chain joins TRBV4-1 and TRBJ2-5; no clear D. The receptor's source is an adult with an advanced solid tumor such as melanoma, head and neck, liver or kidney cancer. The starting material was CD4+ or CD8+ T cells sorted from blood, obtained in a trial of the OX40 agonist ivuxolimab. The DNA of the CDR3 is TGCGCCAGCAGCCAAAAGGGTCCCATGGAAGAGACCCAGTACTTC. This sequence encodes CASSQKGPMEETQYF.